The rows below give T cell receptor beta chains drawn from one sample of a study of cytomegalovirus exposure and HLA in healthy donors. Profiled with immunoSEQ multiplex PCR; TCRdb holds only in-frame clones, not every one. The sample yields around 91,000 clones, about three quarters seen once. Sequencing used PBMCs. The source is a male donor in good health and CMV-seropositive. Each CDR3 is given with its conserved first and last residue. D genes are given only for firm matches. Some rows have no size entry. The others give once, few or many, or a class for an expanded clone.

v_gene,abundance,d_gene,j_gene,CDR3nt,CDR3aa
TRBV25-1,-,TRBD2,TRBJ2-1,TGTGCCAGCAGTGAAGGGGGAGCGGGAGGGTTCCACAATGAGCAGTTCTTC,CASSEGGAGGFHNEQFF
TRBV27,-,TRBD1,TRBJ2-7,TGTGCCAGCAGTAAACGGGGACAGGGAGGCTACGAGCAGTACTTC,CASSKRGQGGYEQYF
TRBV30,-,TRBD1,TRBJ1-2,TGTGCCTGGAGTGTAAACAGGGGGACAAGAGGCTACACCTTC,CAWSVNRGTRGYTF
TRBV11-2,once,TRBD1,TRBJ2-2,TGTGCCAGCAGCGGGACAGCAATTACCGGGGAGCTGTTTTTT,CASSGTAITGELFF
TRBV18,-,-,TRBJ2-1,TGTGCCAGCTCACCCGGAGGGGCGGACAATGAGCAGTTCTTC,CASSPGGADNEQFF
TRBV18,-,-,TRBJ2-3,TGTGCCAGCTCGCAGGATTACCGCACAGATACGCAGTATTTT,CASSQDYRTDTQYF
TRBV7-3,-,-,TRBJ1-5,TGTGCCAGCAGCTTAACCCACAGTCCCAATCAGCCCCAGCATTTT,CASSLTHSPNQPQHF
TRBV10-3,medium-sized,TRBD1,TRBJ2-7,TGTGCCACCTCCTCGCGACAGGGGACGTCCTACGAGCAGTACTTC,CATSSRQGTSYEQYF
TRBV6-1,few,TRBD1,TRBJ2-2,TGTGCCGGGGGACAGGGGGCTCTCGGGGAGCTGTTTTTT,CAGGQGALGELFF
TRBV28,-,-,TRBJ1-2,TGTGCCAGCAGTTTTAGCGTGGAAGGCTACACCTTC,CASSFSVEGYTF
TRBV5-6,-,-,TRBJ2-4,TGTGCCAGCAGCCCAGGGTTGAACATTCAGTACTTC,CASSPGLNIQYF
TRBV27,few,-,TRBJ2-6,TGTGCCAGCGGCCCCGGGGCCAACGTCCTGACTTTC,CASGPGANVLTF
TRBV7-9,-,TRBD1,TRBJ2-1,TGTGCCAGCAGTCCCAAACAGGGGGTGACCCTAGCTGACAATGAGCAGTTCTTC,CASSPKQGVTLADNEQFF
TRBV6-4,once,TRBD2,TRBJ2-2,TGTGCCAGCAGTGCGCTAGCGGGAGACCCCGGGGAGCTGTTTTTT,CASSALAGDPGELFF